This T cell receptor (beta chain) was sequenced during a study of radiation and T cells in renal cell carcinoma. Overall study results and limits: Top tumor clonotypes rose in blood 2 weeks post-radiation, then contracted. Pretreatment tumor biopsies were lacking, so baseline clonotypes are unknown.

The time point is: blood 2 weeks post-SBRT. Treatment meaning: 15 Gy SBRT to primary tumor, nephrectomy 4 weeks later. Radiation-treated patients gave blood at baseline, week 2 and week 4. Per the germline V gene, CDR1 is SQVTM and CDR2 is ANQGSEA. The CDR3 sequence is 13 residues long. Worth noting for this clone: Its specificity is not known.

Method: immunoSEQ multiplex PCR; TCRdb's copy keeps in-frame clones and lacks some. The table includes 150,000 or so clones, about nine tenths detected once. The TCR sequence derives from a woman in her forties or fifties with renal cell carcinoma. This sequence joins TRBV29-1 and TRBJ2-5, with 7 nucleotides matching TRBD2. The specimen comprised blood, sampled from a patient whose treatment included radiotherapy and nephrectomy. The CDR3 region has the DNA TGCAACGCCATCGGGGGGAACGGGGAGACCCAGTACTTC. Its protein product is CNAIGGNGETQYF.